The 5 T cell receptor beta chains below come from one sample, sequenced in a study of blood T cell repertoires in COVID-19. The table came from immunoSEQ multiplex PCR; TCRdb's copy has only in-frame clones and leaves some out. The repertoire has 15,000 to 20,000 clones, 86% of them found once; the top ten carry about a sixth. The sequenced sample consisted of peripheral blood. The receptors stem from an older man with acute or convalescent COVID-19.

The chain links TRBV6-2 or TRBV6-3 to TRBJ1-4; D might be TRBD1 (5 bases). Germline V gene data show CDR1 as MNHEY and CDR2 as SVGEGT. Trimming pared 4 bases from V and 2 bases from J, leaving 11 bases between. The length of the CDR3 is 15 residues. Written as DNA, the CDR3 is TGTGCCAGCAGTTCCTGGACAAGTACTAATGAAAAACTGTTTTTT. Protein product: CASSSWTSTNEKLFF.

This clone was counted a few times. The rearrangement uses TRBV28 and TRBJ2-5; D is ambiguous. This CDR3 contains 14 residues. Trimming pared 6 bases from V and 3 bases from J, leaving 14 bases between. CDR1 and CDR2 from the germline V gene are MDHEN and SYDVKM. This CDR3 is CASSYTESEETQYF. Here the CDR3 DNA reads TGTGCCAGCAGCTATACAGAGTCCGAAGAGACCCAGTACTTC.

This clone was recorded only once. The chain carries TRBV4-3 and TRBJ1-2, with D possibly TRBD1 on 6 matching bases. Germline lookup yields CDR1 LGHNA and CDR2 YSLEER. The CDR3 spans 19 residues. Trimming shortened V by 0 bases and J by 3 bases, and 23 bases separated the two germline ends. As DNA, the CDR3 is TGCGCCAGCAGCCAAGATCCACCCGGGGACATCATAGGCGACTATGGCTACACCTTC. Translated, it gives CASSQDPPGDIIGDYGYTF.

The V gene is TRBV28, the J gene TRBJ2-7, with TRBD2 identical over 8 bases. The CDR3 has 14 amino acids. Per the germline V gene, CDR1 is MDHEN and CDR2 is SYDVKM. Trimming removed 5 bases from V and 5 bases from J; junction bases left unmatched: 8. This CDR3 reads CASSNQRELDEQYF. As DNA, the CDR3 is TGTGCCAGCAGTAACCAGCGGGAGCTGGACGAGCAGTACTTC.

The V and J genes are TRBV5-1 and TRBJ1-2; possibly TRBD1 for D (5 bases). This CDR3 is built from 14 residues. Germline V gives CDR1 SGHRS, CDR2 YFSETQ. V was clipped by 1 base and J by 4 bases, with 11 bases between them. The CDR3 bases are TGCGCCAGCAGCTTGACGGGGGGAAGCTATGGCTACACCTTC. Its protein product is CASSLTGGSYGYTF.